These 31 T cell receptor beta chains were all obtained from the same sample, sequenced in a study of OX40 agonist ivuxolimab in advanced cancers. Measured with immunoSEQ multiplex PCR; TCRdb has only the in-frame clones, and not every one. The sample includes 57,000 or so clones, 85% of them seen just once. The sample was CD4+ or CD8+ T cells sorted from blood, taken in a trial of the OX40 agonist ivuxolimab. These receptor sequences come from an adult with an advanced solid tumor such as melanoma, head and neck, liver or kidney cancer.

The rearrangement links TRBV30 to TRBJ1-1, with D possibly matching TRBD1 (6 bases). Trimming took 4 bases from V and 5 from J, leaving 11 bases between them. The CDR3 is made up of 12 amino acids. The germline gives CDR1 GTSNPN, CDR2 SVGIG (reference sequence). The CDR3 protein is CAWTPRGTEAFF. The DNA of the CDR3 is TGTGCCTGGACTCCGAGGGGGACTGAAGCTTTCTTT.

J is TRBJ1-2 and V is TRBV14; weak D call: TRBD1 (6 bases). The V gene lost 1 base and the J gene lost 4 bases, with 19 bases spanning the gap. The CDR3 length is 17 residues. Germline V gives CDR1 SGHDN, CDR2 FVKESK. The DNA of the CDR3 is TGTGCCAGCAGCCAAGCAGGGGCGAGGCGGTCCGGCTATGGCTACACCTTC. Its translation: CASSQAGARRSGYGYTF.

Written as DNA, the CDR3 is TGTGCCAGTAGTACCCGACAGGAGGCTAATGAAAAACTGTTTTTT. This codes for CASSTRQEANEKLFF. This chain connects TRBV19 to TRBJ1-4, with a possible D match to TRBD1 (6 bases). V shed 4 bases and J shed 3 bases, with 12 bases lying between them. From germline, CDR1 is LNHDA and CDR2 SQIVND (reference sequence). This CDR3 is 15 amino acids long.

V is TRBV6-4 and J is TRBJ2-1; 8 nucleotides align to TRBD2. V dropped 5 bases and J dropped 5; count of bases not matched to a gene: 5. CDR3 size: 14 residues. Germline assignment: CDR1 MRHNA and CDR2 SNTAGT. In DNA, the CDR3 is TGTGCCAGCAGTCAACTAGCGGCGGACAATGAGCAGTTCTTC. Translating gives CASSQLAADNEQFF.

The J gene is TRBJ1-1, the V gene TRBV6-6; weak D call: TRBD1 (5 bases). V dropped 10 bases and J dropped 4 bases, with 19 bases sitting between them. CDR1 MNHNY and CDR2 SVGAGI come from the germline V gene (reference sequence). The CDR3 contains 14 residues. CDR3 loop: CATTGSLGGTEAFF. CDR3 coding DNA: TGTGCCACAACAGGCAGTCTGGGCGGCACTGAAGCTTTCTTT.

The V call is TRBV2, the J call TRBJ2-5; 8 positions agree with TRBD1. Per germline, CDR1 SNHLY and CDR2 FYNNEI. The trim removed 6 bases at V and 5 bases at J, leaving 11 bases unmatched. This CDR3 comprises 15 residues. The DNA of the CDR3 is TGTGCCAGCAGCAAAGAACGCAGGGGGCTGGAGACCCAGTACTTC. It specifies CASSKERRGLETQYF.

With respect to this clone: This specimen includes other DNA sequences encoding the same CDR3. The chain joins TRBV19 to TRBJ2-4, with 10 bases matching TRBD1. Per germline, CDR1 LNHDA and CDR2 SQIVND (reference sequence). The CDR3 is 15 amino acids. V was pared by 3 bases and J by 6 bases, with 5 bases of the junction left unmatched. CDR3 in DNA: TGTGCCAGTAGTATCCGAGGACAGGGGGGAAACATTCAGTACTTC. It is translated as CASSIRGQGGNIQYF.

The rearrangement joins TRBV13 to TRBJ1-6, with D maybe TRBD1 (5 bases). Germline-derived CDR1 and CDR2 are PRHDT and FYEKMQ (reference sequence). V dropped 6 bases and J dropped 5 bases, with 8 bases sitting between them. The CDR3 consists of 13 residues. CDR3 sequence: CASRKGNNSPLHF. CDR3 DNA sequence: TGTGCCAGCAGGAAGGGGAATAATTCACCCCTCCACTTT.

V is TRBV27 and J is TRBJ2-1, with D possibly matching TRBD1 (6 bases). V lost 6 bases and J 8 bases, leaving 23 bases between the germline ends. Germline loops: CDR1 MNHEY, CDR2 SMNVEV (reference sequence). The CDR3 totals 16 residues. The CDR3 bases are TGTGCCAGCAGCAGTTCCGGGACACCCTCCGGGGATGAGCAGTTCTTC. Its translation: CASSSSGTPSGDEQFF.

This clone was picked up a small number of times. The chain employs TRBV6-4 and TRBJ2-3; 8 bases are a match to TRBD2. Germline V lookup: CDR1 MRHNA, CDR2 SNTAGT. The junction had 6 bases not matched to a gene; V was cut back by 4 bases and J by 6 bases. The CDR3 contains 14 residues. For the CDR3, the DNA is TGTGCCAGCAGTGCGGGGACTAGTTCCGATACGCAGTATTTT. Translated, it gives CASSAGTSSDTQYF.

V gene TRBV7-3 combines with J gene TRBJ2-2, with D hard to call. Trimming pared 2 bases from V and 1 base from J, leaving 2 bases between. This CDR3 spans 13 amino acids. Germline V gene lookup returns CDR1 SGHTA and CDR2 FQGTGA. The CDR3 DNA reads TGTGCCAGCAGCTTAGAGAACACCGGGGAGCTGTTTTTT. As protein: CASSLENTGELFF.

This clone was recorded only once. V gene TRBV25-1 combines with J gene TRBJ2-3; no clear D. This CDR3 has 12 amino acids. The ends were cut back, 4 bases at V and 6 bases at J, with 8 bases in the middle. CDR1 and CDR2 (germline): MGHDK, SYGVNS. CDR3 in amino acids: CASSVLGDTQYF. The CDR3 DNA follows: TGTGCCAGCAGTGTTTTGGGGGATACGCAGTATTTT.

This rearrangement joins TRBV11-2 to TRBJ2-7; D unresolved. The germline V gene encodes CDR1 SGHAT and CDR2 FQNNGV. Trimming took off 1 base at V and 3 bases at J, with 7 bases between the two ends. This CDR3 is 13 amino acids long. The CDR3 is CASSLGGSYEQYF. The CDR3 region has the DNA TGTGCCAGCAGCTTAGGAGGCAGCTACGAGCAGTACTTC. Variable domain in full (rest from reference TRBV11-2 and TRBJ2-7): EAGVAQSPRYKIIEKRQSVAFWCNPISGHATLYWYQQILGQGPKLLIQFQNNGVVDDSQLPKDRFSAERLKGVDSTLKIQPAKLEDSAVYLCASSLGGSYEQYFGPGTRLTVT.

This clone came up a few times. This rearrangement joins TRBV5-6 to TRBJ2-1; 14 bases align to TRBD2. Germline assignment: CDR1 SGHDT and CDR2 YYEEEE. J lost 5 bases, V lost 4 bases, and 11 bases had no gene match. This CDR3 region has 18 residues. CDR3 DNA sequence: TGTGCCAGCAGCCGGGGACTAGCGGGAGACTATGGGAACAATGAGCAGTTCTTC. Its translation is CASSRGLAGDYGNNEQFF.

This sequence joins TRBV6-5 and TRBJ2-3; TRBD1 is a possible D gene (5 bases). The V end was cut by 0 bases, the J end by 0 bases, with 10 bases between. This CDR3 region has 16 residues. Germline CDR1 MNHEY, CDR2 SVGAGI. CDR3 sequence: CASSYSSGASTDTQYF. Written as DNA, the CDR3 is TGTGCCAGCAGTTACTCGAGTGGGGCTAGCACAGATACGCAGTATTTT.

The V call is TRBV7-3, the J call TRBJ2-3, with D possibly TRBD2 on 7 matching bases. Germline V lookup: CDR1 SGHTA, CDR2 FQGTGA. The germline V and J ends were trimmed by 4 bases and 5 bases, with 16 bases remaining between them. The CDR3 contains 15 residues. In DNA form, the CDR3 reads TGTGCCAGCAGCTCCCTAGGGGGGGACGGAGATACGCAGTATTTT. Encoded protein: CASSSLGGDGDTQYF.

This sequence joins TRBV27 and TRBJ2-7, with D unclear. Trimming took off 8 bases at V and 2 bases at J, with 10 bases between the two ends. The CDR3 extends over 12 amino acids. Germline V gives CDR1 MNHEY, CDR2 SMNVEV (reference sequence). CDR3 nucleotides: TGTGCCAGCGGTAAGAAAACCTACGAGCAGTACTTC. Amino acid sequence: CASGKKTYEQYF.

The chain is built from TRBV14 and TRBJ2-7, with 9 bases matching TRBD2. The CDR3 has 16 residues. The J segment lost 4 bases and the V segment lost 4 bases, leaving 11 bases of the junction unmatched. Germline CDR1 SGHDN, CDR2 FVKESK. CDR3 nucleotides: TGTGCCAGCAGCCTAAGGGCTAGCGGGATAAGGTACGAGCAGTACTTC. Its protein product is CASSLRASGIRYEQYF. The variable domain in full, completed from reference TRBV14 and TRBJ2-7, reads EAGVTQFPSHSVIEKGQTVTLRCDPISGHDNLYWYRRVMGKEIKFLLHFVKESKQDESGMPNNRFLAERTGGTYSTLKVQPAELEDSGVYFCASSLRASGIRYEQYFGPGTRLTVT.

V is TRBV6-6 and J is TRBJ2-7; TRBD1 matches 8 bases. Germline V gene sequence: CDR1 MNHNY, CDR2 SVGAGI (reference sequence). The CDR3 totals 15 residues. The V gene end was trimmed by 6 bases and the J gene end by 3 bases; junction bases not matched to a gene: 10. The chain's CDR3 is CASSRDRTRLYEQYF. Here the CDR3 DNA reads TGTGCCAGCAGCCGGGACAGGACAAGGCTCTACGAGCAGTACTTC.

The V call is TRBV18, the J call TRBJ1-5; TRBD1 agrees at 7 bases. This CDR3 spans 14 amino acids. In germline, CDR1 is KGHSH, CDR2 LQKENI. The V gene end was trimmed by 4 bases and the J gene end by 5 bases; junction bases not matched to a gene: 5. The CDR3 nucleotides read TGTGCCAGCTCACTTACAGGGGAGGATCAGCCCCAGCATTTT. Translating it yields CASSLTGEDQPQHF.

V gene TRBV15 combines with J gene TRBJ2-7; D might be TRBD1 (6 bases). There are 14 residues in the CDR3. The germline gives CDR1 LNHNV, CDR2 YYDKDF (reference sequence). The V end lost 5 bases, the J end lost 9 bases, and 20 bases lay between the germline ends. The DNA of the CDR3 is TGTGCCACCAGCCAGGGGCGGAGTTCTGGGGTGCAGTACTTC. This codes for CATSQGRSSGVQYF.

V is TRBV2 and J is TRBJ2-7; 10 bases are shared with TRBD1. Germline V gene sequence: CDR1 SNHLY, CDR2 FYNNEI. V shed 0 bases, J shed 3 bases, and the junction held 2 bases outside the gene matches. The CDR3 sequence is 15 residues long. The CDR3 region has the DNA TGTGCCAGCAGTGAAGCCGGGACAGGGGACTACGAGCAGTACTTC. Amino acid sequence: CASSEAGTGDYEQYF.

The chain links TRBV27 to TRBJ2-3, with 7 bases aligning to TRBD2. The junction had 10 bases not matched to a gene; V was cut back by 5 bases and J by 5 bases. This CDR3 spans 15 amino acids. The germline V gene has CDR1 MNHEY and CDR2 SMNVEV (reference sequence). The CDR3 sequence is CASSKRDPRGDTQYF. The CDR3 DNA sequence: TGTGCCAGCAGTAAGCGGGACCCCCGGGGAGATACGCAGTATTTT.

The chain is built from TRBV2 and TRBJ1-4; 11 bases match TRBD1. The CDR3 has 15 amino acids. CDR1 is SNHLY and CDR2 is FYNNEI in the germline V gene. The J segment lost 8 bases and the V segment lost 6 bases, leaving 8 bases of the junction unmatched. In DNA form, the CDR3 reads TGTGCCAGCAGCGGTCCCGGGACAGGGGGAGAAAAACTGTTTTTT. Protein: CASSGPGTGGEKLFF.

This chain uses TRBV11-3 with TRBJ2-1; tentative D call: TRBD2 (6 bases). In germline, CDR1 is SGHNT, CDR2 YENEEA. This CDR3 has 14 amino acids. V was shortened by 5 bases and J by 5 bases, with 13 bases between the two germline ends. The CDR3, as DNA: TGTGCCAGCAGCATGGGACTTCTCGACAATGAGCAGTTCTTC. The encoded protein is CASSMGLLDNEQFF.

The chain has TRBV12-2 and TRBJ2-1. TRBV12-2 is tagged as a pseudogene. The CDR3 is 16 amino acids. The CDR3 region is CASRCPGKRSYNEQFF. CDR3 nucleotides: TGTGCAAGTCGCTGTCCGGGCAAACGCTCCTACAATGAGCAGTTCTTC.

The J gene is TRBJ1-5, the V gene TRBV28; 9 nucleotides align to TRBD1. The CDR3 consists of 17 residues. In germline, CDR1 is MDHEN, CDR2 SYDVKM. V was clipped by 10 bases and J by 10 bases; unmatched bases: 23. The CDR3 protein is CATNGRGQGLIGIPQHF. The CDR3 bases are TGTGCCACCAACGGGCGGGGACAGGGACTCATTGGCATACCCCAGCATTTT.

The chain has TRBV19 and TRBJ1-1, with 8 bases lining up with TRBD1. V dropped 7 bases and J dropped 2; count of bases not matched to a gene: 15. This CDR3 spans 17 amino acids. The germline V gene encodes CDR1 LNHDA and CDR2 SQIVND (reference sequence). CDR3 protein: CASNRGVGRMGNTEAFF. The CDR3 bases are TGTGCCAGTAACAGGGGGGTGGGGCGTATGGGAAACACTGAAGCTTTCTTT.

This sequence joins TRBV7-6 and TRBJ2-3; unclear D gene. Trimming left V 1 base short and J 0 bases short, with 5 bases between. CDR3 length: 14 residues. Germline CDR1 reads SGHVS; CDR2 reads FNYEAQ. The CDR3 loop is CASSLVGSTDTQYF. Written as DNA, the CDR3 is TGTGCCAGCAGCTTAGTTGGGAGCACAGATACGCAGTATTTT.

V usage is TRBV5-1 and J usage is TRBJ2-7, with D maybe TRBD2 (6 bases). V gave up 0 bases and J gave up 3 bases, with 10 bases separating them. CDR3 length: 14 amino acids. CDR1 SGHRS and CDR2 YFSETQ come from the germline V gene. DNA for the CDR3: TGCGCCAGCAGCTTGGCTGGGACTTACTACGAGCAGTACTTC. Translation: CASSLAGTYYEQYF.

The rearrangement links TRBV6-4 to TRBJ2-1, with unresolved D. The CDR3 is 14 amino acids. V lost 3 bases, J lost 2 bases, and 8 bases lay in between. Per germline, CDR1 MRHNA and CDR2 SNTAGT. The CDR3 reads CASSDSGTYNEQFF. The CDR3 coding sequence is TGTGCCAGCAGTGATTCGGGTACCTACAATGAGCAGTTCTTC.